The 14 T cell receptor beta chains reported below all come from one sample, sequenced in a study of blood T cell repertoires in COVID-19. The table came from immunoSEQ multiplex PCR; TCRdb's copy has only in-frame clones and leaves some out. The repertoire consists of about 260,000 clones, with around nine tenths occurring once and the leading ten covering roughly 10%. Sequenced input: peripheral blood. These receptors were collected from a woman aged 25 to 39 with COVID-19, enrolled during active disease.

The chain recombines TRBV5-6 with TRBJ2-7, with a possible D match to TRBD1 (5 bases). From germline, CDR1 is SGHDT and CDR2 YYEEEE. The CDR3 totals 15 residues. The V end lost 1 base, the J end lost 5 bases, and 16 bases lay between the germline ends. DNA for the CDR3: TGTGCCAGCAGCTTGCCGGGCAGGGTTGCCCACGAGCAGTACTTC. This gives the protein CASSLPGRVAHEQYF.

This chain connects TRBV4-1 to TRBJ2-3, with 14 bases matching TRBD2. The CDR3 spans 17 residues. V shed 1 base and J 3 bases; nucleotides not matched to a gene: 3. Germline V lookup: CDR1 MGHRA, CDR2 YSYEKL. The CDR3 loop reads CASSQGTSGRQTDTQYF. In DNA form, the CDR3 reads TGCGCCAGCAGCCAAGGGACTAGCGGGAGGCAAACAGATACGCAGTATTTT.

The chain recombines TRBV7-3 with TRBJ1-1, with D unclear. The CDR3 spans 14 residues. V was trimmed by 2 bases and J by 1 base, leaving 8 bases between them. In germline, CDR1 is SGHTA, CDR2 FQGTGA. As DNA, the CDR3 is TGTGCCAGCAGCTTACTTGGCTGGAACACTGAAGCTTTCTTT. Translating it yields CASSLLGWNTEAFF.

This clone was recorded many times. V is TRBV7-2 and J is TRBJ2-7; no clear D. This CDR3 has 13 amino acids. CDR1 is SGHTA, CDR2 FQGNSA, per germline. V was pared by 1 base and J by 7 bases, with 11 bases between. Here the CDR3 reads CASSLGRNREQYF. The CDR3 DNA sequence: TGTGCCAGCAGCTTAGGCAGGAATAGGGAGCAGTACTTC.

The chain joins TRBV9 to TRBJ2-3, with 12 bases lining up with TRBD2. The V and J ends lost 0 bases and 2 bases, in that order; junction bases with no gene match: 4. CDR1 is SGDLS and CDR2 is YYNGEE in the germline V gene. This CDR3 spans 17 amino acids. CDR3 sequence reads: CASSVGGLAGLTDTQYF. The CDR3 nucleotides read TGTGCCAGCAGCGTAGGCGGACTAGCGGGGCTCACAGATACGCAGTATTTT. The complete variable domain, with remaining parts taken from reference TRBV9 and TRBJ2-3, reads DSGVTQTPKHLITATGQRVTLRCSPRSGDLSVYWYQQSLDQGLQFLIQYYNGEERAKGNILERFSAQQFPDLHSELNLSSLELGDSALYFCASSVGGLAGLTDTQYFGPGTRLTVL.

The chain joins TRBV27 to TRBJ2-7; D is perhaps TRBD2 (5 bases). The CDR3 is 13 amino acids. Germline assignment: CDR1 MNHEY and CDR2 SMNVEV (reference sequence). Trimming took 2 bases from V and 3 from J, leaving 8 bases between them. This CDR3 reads CASSLMGDYEQYF. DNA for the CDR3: TGTGCCAGCAGTTTAATGGGAGACTACGAGCAGTACTTC.

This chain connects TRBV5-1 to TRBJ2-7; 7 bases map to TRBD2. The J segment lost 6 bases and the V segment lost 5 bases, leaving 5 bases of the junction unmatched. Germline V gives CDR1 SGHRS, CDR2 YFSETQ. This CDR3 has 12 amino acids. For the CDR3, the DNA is TGCGCCAGCAGTTTAGCGGGCCCCGAGCAGTACTTC. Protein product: CASSLAGPEQYF.

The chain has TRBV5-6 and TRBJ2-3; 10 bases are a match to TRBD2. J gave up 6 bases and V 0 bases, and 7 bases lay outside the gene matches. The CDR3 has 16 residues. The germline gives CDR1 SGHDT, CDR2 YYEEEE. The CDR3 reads CASSLGSSGRLDTQYF. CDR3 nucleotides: TGTGCCAGCAGCTTGGGTAGTAGCGGGAGGTTGGATACGCAGTATTTT.

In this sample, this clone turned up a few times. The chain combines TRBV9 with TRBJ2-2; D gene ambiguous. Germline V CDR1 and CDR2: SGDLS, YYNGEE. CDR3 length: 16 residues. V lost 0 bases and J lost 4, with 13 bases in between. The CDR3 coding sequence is TGTGCCAGCAGCGTAGGATTAGTCTGGAGCACCGGGGAGCTGTTTTTT. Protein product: CASSVGLVWSTGELFF.

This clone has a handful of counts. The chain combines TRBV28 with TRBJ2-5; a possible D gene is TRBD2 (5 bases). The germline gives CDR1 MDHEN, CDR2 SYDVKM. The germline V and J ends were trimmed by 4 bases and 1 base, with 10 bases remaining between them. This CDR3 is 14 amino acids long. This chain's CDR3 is CASSWGDLQETQYF. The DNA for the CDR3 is TGTGCCAGCAGTTGGGGAGATCTCCAAGAGACCCAGTACTTC.

CDR3 DNA: TGTGCCAGTGGGGAGTATAGCAATCAGCCCCAGCATTTT. This codes for CASGEYSNQPQHF. The chain links TRBV11-2 to TRBJ1-5, with D hard to call. There are 13 residues in the CDR3. Trimming removed 9 bases at V and 0 bases at J, with 9 bases between. Germline lookup yields CDR1 SGHAT and CDR2 FQNNGV.

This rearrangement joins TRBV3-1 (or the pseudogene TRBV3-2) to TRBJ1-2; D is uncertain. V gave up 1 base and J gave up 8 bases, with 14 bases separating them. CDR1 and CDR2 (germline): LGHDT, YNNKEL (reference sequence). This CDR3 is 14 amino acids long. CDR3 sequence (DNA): TGTGCCAGCAGCCAAGTCCCCGAGACTGGCGGCTACACCTTC. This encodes CASSQVPETGGYTF.

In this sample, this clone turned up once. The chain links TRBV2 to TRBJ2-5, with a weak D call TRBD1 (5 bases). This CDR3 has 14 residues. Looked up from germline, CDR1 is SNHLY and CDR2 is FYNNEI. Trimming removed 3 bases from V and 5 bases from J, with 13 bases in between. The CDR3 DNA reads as TGTGCCAGCAGTGACAGGGTTGTTTGGGAGACCCAGTACTTC. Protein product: CASSDRVVWETQYF.

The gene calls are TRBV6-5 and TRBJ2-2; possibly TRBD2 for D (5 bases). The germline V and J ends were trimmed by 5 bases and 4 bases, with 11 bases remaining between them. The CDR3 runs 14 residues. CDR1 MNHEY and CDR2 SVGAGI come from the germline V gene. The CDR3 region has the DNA TGTGCCAGCAGTCGAGGGTGGGGCACCGGGGAGCTGTTTTTT. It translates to CASSRGWGTGELFF.